This entry describes one T cell receptor beta chain. This CDR3 comprises 15 residues. V dropped 5 bases and J dropped 2 bases, with 15 bases sitting between them. Per the germline V gene, CDR1 is SEHNR and CDR2 is FQNEAQ (reference sequence). Construction of the TCRbeta library involved unique molecular identifiers. TCRdb independently ran MiXCR on the PCR reads; one entry per CDR3 protein. The sample contains 700,000 to 850,000 distinct CDR3 sequences, 15% to 20% of which appear only once. The data belong to a study of T-cell reconstitution after alpha-beta-depleted transplantation in children. The clonotype comes from a male patient between 5 and 17 years old who had a stem cell transplant for acute lymphoblastic leukemia, so the T cells may come from the graft donor. The starting material was PBMCs, mostly from graft donor cells, obtained 360 days after TCRalphabeta/CD19-depleted stem cell transplant. This chain connects TRBV7-9 to TRBJ1-2; perhaps TRBD1 as D (5 bases). The CDR3 DNA is TGTGCCAGCAGCGCCCGGGGCCTTACCAACTATGGCTACACCTTC. It yields the protein CASSARGLTNYGYTF.